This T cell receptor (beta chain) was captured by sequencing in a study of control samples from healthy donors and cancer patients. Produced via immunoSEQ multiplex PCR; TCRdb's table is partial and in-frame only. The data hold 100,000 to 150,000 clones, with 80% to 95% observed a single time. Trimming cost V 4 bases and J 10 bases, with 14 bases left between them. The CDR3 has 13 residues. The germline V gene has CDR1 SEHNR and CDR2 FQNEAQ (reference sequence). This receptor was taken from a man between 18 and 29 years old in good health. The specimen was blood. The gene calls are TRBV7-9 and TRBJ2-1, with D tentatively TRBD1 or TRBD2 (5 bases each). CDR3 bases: TGTGCCAGCAGCTCCGGGACGGGCTCGGAGCAGTTCTTC. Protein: CASSSGTGSEQFF. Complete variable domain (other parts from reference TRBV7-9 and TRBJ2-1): DTGVSQNPRHKITKRGQNVTFRCDPISEHNRLYWYRQTLGQGPEFLTYFQNEAQLEKSRLLSDRFSAERPKGSFSTLEIQRTEQGDSAMYLCASSSGTGSEQFFGPGTRLTVL.